The 22 T cell receptor beta chains in this list originate from one sample, sequenced in a study of T cells in tumors after PD-1 blockade. TCRdb's table, derived via immunoSEQ multiplex PCR, lists solely in-frame clones and lacks some. Of tens of thousands of clones listed, roughly 84% are singletons. The material sequenced was PBMCs, taken before anti-PD-1 therapy. All receptors derive from a human donor with advanced basal cell or squamous cell carcinoma (not recorded which).

The genes are TRBV7-9 and TRBJ2-1; TRBD2 aligns across 9 bases. CDR1 is SEHNR, CDR2 FQNEAQ, per germline (reference sequence). Trimming cost V 0 bases and J 4 bases; bases outside gene matches: 4. The CDR3 length is 16 residues. CDR3: CASSLASGGPYNEQFF. CDR3 bases: TGTGCCAGCAGCTTAGCTAGCGGGGGACCTTACAATGAGCAGTTCTTC.

V gene TRBV3-1 (or the pseudogene TRBV3-2) combines with J gene TRBJ1-5; 10 bases map to TRBD1. J was trimmed by 6 bases and V by 4 bases; bases with no gene match: 6. Germline CDR1 LGHDT, CDR2 YNNKEL (reference sequence). This CDR3 spans 15 amino acids. The CDR3 DNA sequence: TGTGCCAGCAGCCCTGGGACAGGGGTCCGTCAGCCCCAGCATTTT. This encodes CASSPGTGVRQPQHF.

CDR3 coding DNA: TGTGCCAGCAGAGGTCACGCAAACACTGAAGCTTTCTTT. Its translation is CASRGHANTEAFF. The V call is TRBV25-1, the J call TRBJ1-1, with unresolved D. The CDR3 is 13 amino acids. The V end lost 6 bases, the J end lost 2 bases, and 10 bases lay between the germline ends. CDR1 is MGHDK, CDR2 SYGVNS, per germline.

V gene TRBV6-6 combines with J gene TRBJ1-2, with 10 bases fitting TRBD1. J gave up 3 bases and V 5 bases, and 6 bases lay outside the gene matches. From germline, CDR1 is MNHNY and CDR2 SVGAGI (reference sequence). The CDR3 is 15 amino acids. This chain's CDR3 is CASSPWTGGDYGYTF. Here the CDR3 DNA reads TGTGCCAGCAGTCCCTGGACAGGGGGGGACTATGGCTACACCTTC.

The chain joins TRBV9 to TRBJ2-1, with TRBD2 matching over 9 bases. The germline V gene has CDR1 SGDLS and CDR2 YYNGEE. The length of the CDR3 is 18 residues. V trimming: 4 bases; J trimming: 0 bases; junction bases outside the gene matches: 11. As DNA, the CDR3 is TGTGCCAGCAGCTCGCCTCGCGGGGGGGAGGGCTCCTACAATGAGCAGTTCTTC. This encodes CASSSPRGGEGSYNEQFF.

The J gene is TRBJ1-5, the V gene TRBV28; possible D gene TRBD1, 5 bases. Germline V lookup: CDR1 MDHEN, CDR2 SYDVKM. The length of the CDR3 is 15 residues. Trimming shortened V by 1 base and J by 2 bases, and 9 bases separated the two germline ends. This CDR3 is CASSLFPTGNQPQHF. Here the CDR3 DNA reads TGTGCCAGCAGTTTATTCCCGACAGGCAATCAGCCCCAGCATTTT.

This sequence joins TRBV28 and TRBJ1-1; D ambiguous. This CDR3 is built from 13 residues. In germline, CDR1 is MDHEN, CDR2 SYDVKM. Trimming cost V 3 bases and J 4 bases, with 9 bases left between them. The CDR3 sequence: CASSFGPSTEAFF. The CDR3 DNA reads as TGTGCCAGCAGTTTCGGCCCGAGCACTGAAGCTTTCTTT. The variable domain in full, with the rest retrieved from reference TRBV28 and TRBJ1-1, is DVKVTQSSRYLVKRTGEKVFLECVQDMDHENMFWYRQDPGLGLRLIYFSYDVKMKEKGDIPEGYSVSREKKERFSLILESASTNQTSMYLCASSFGPSTEAFFGQGTRLTVV.

The chain links TRBV2 to TRBJ2-3; D gene uncertain. The V gene lost 1 base and the J gene lost 5 bases, with 10 bases spanning the gap. This CDR3 region has 14 residues. Germline V CDR1 and CDR2: SNHLY, FYNNEI. The CDR3 DNA is TGTGCCAGCAGTGAAGTATTAGCCCGAGATACGCAGTATTTT. Encoded protein: CASSEVLARDTQYF. Drawing the rest from reference TRBV2 and TRBJ2-3, the complete variable domain is EPEVTQTPSHQVTQMGQEVILRCVPISNHLYFYWYRQILGQKVEFLVSFYNNEISEKSEIFDDQFSVERPDGSNFTLKIRSTKLEDSAMYFCASSEVLARDTQYFGPGTRLTVL.

The rearrangement links TRBV2 to TRBJ2-3, with 10 bases matching TRBD2. V lost 5 bases, J lost 0 bases, and 8 bases stayed unmatched. This CDR3 region has 17 residues. Germline-derived CDR1 and CDR2 are SNHLY and FYNNEI. The CDR3 sequence is CASSRSGLAVSTDTQYF. CDR3 sequence (DNA): TGTGCCAGCAGTCGTTCTGGACTAGCGGTTAGCACAGATACGCAGTATTTT.

The genes are TRBV28 and TRBJ2-5; 7 nucleotides align to TRBD1. The CDR3 covers 15 residues. Germline lookup yields CDR1 MDHEN and CDR2 SYDVKM. Germline trimming cut 5 bases from V and 1 base from J; bases unmatched to any gene: 7. CDR3 DNA: TGTGCCAGCAGTCCGCTGACAGGGTTCCAAGAGACCCAGTACTTC. Protein sequence: CASSPLTGFQETQYF.

This rearrangement joins TRBV27 to TRBJ2-2; possible D gene TRBD2, 6 bases. Trimming took 3 bases from V and 1 from J, leaving 6 bases between them. This CDR3 comprises 14 residues. CDR1 is MNHEY, CDR2 SMNVEV, per germline (reference sequence). CDR3 amino acids: CASSLRENTGELFF. CDR3 bases: TGTGCCAGCAGTTTGCGGGAGAACACCGGGGAGCTGTTTTTT.

V gene TRBV29-1 combines with J gene TRBJ1-4; D ambiguous. V was pared by 1 base and J by 7 bases, with 19 bases between. The CDR3 has 16 amino acids. The germline V gene has CDR1 SQVTM and CDR2 ANQGSEA. The CDR3 region is CSVEVTGGSVSEKLFF. The CDR3 DNA follows: TGCAGCGTTGAAGTGACCGGCGGCAGTGTGAGTGAAAAACTGTTTTTT.

The chain carries TRBV28 and TRBJ2-3, with D unclear. The CDR3 covers 14 residues. Trimming shortened V by 3 bases and J by 6 bases, and 13 bases separated the two germline ends. From germline, CDR1 is MDHEN and CDR2 SYDVKM. The CDR3 loop reads CASSFGQIQDTQYF. CDR3 DNA sequence: TGTGCCAGCAGTTTCGGTCAGATTCAGGATACGCAGTATTTT.

The V call is TRBV18, the J call TRBJ1-3, with no clear D. The V gene lost 0 bases and the J gene lost 1 base, with 10 bases spanning the gap. The length of the CDR3 is 16 residues. Germline V gene data show CDR1 as KGHSH and CDR2 as LQKENI. Written as DNA, the CDR3 is TGTGCCAGCTCACCACCGGGTACAGCGTCTGGAAACACCATATATTTT. The encoded protein is CASSPPGTASGNTIYF.

This clone was counted a few times. The DNA for the CDR3 is TGTGCCAGCAGGTCAACTGGCGTTGCCTACGAGCAGTACTTC. This sequence encodes CASRSTGVAYEQYF. The genes are TRBV28 and TRBJ2-7; no clear D. The CDR3 runs 14 residues. CDR1 and CDR2 (germline): MDHEN, SYDVKM. The V and J ends lost 6 bases and 2 bases respectively, with 14 bases between them.

The chain recombines TRBV6-4 with TRBJ2-1, with D perhaps matching TRBD2 (6 bases). The CDR3 is 14 residues long. Germline loops: CDR1 MRHNA, CDR2 SNTAGT. Trimming cost V 5 bases and J 4 bases, with 12 bases left between them. CDR3 bases: TGTGCCAGCAGTAAGGCGGGATTATACAATGAGCAGTTCTTC. Its protein product is CASSKAGLYNEQFF.

V gene TRBV27 combines with J gene TRBJ2-5; D not resolved. Matching the DNA end better, TRBJ2-7 makes the J call doubtful. The V gene's germline CDR1 is MNHEY and CDR2 SMNVEV (reference sequence). The CDR3 extends over 14 amino acids. The CDR3 DNA is TGTGCCAGCAGTTTAGAAGGGAACTCCTACGAGCAGTACTTC. Translation: CASSLEGNSYEQYF.

The chain links TRBV28 to TRBJ2-3; D unresolved. This CDR3 is 13 amino acids long. Trimming cost V 3 bases and J 0 bases, with 4 bases left between them. The germline CDR1 and CDR2 sequences are MDHEN and SYDVKM. CDR3 residues: CASSFPSTDTQYF. The CDR3 DNA sequence: TGTGCCAGCAGTTTTCCCAGCACAGATACGCAGTATTTT.

The chain has TRBV20-1 and TRBJ2-7, with D tentatively TRBD2 (6 bases). Germline lookup yields CDR1 DFQATT and CDR2 SNEGSKA (reference sequence). The germline V and J ends were trimmed by 5 bases and 7 bases, with 12 bases remaining between them. The CDR3 is 11 residues long. Here the CDR3 reads CSAAFREEQYF. The CDR3 coding sequence is TGCAGTGCTGCTTTTCGGGAGGAGCAGTACTTC.

This clone has just a few counts. The chain joins TRBV6-6 to TRBJ2-7; the match to TRBD2 covers 10 bases. The CDR3 runs 13 residues. The germline V gene encodes CDR1 MNHNY and CDR2 SVGAGI (reference sequence). The J segment lost 3 bases and the V segment lost 5 bases, leaving 1 base of the junction unmatched. The DNA of the CDR3 is TGTGCCAGCAGTCTAGCGGGGGACTACGAGCAGTACTTC. Translating it yields CASSLAGDYEQYF.

V usage is TRBV29-1 and J usage is TRBJ2-5; D is possibly TRBD2 (5 bases). V dropped 0 bases and J dropped 0 bases, with 8 bases sitting between them. The CDR3 covers 14 residues. Germline V gene sequence: CDR1 SQVTM, CDR2 ANQGSEA. This CDR3 is CSVEDSEYQETQYF. In DNA form, the CDR3 reads TGCAGCGTTGAAGATAGCGAGTACCAAGAGACCCAGTACTTC.

V usage is TRBV6-4 and J usage is TRBJ2-3; D is undetermined. CDR1 MRHNA and CDR2 SNTAGT come from the germline V gene. This CDR3 is 13 amino acids long. V lost 3 bases and J 2 bases, leaving 6 bases between the germline ends. The CDR3 sequence is CASSEAHTDTQYF. CDR3 coding DNA: TGTGCCAGCAGTGAGGCACACACAGATACGCAGTATTTT.